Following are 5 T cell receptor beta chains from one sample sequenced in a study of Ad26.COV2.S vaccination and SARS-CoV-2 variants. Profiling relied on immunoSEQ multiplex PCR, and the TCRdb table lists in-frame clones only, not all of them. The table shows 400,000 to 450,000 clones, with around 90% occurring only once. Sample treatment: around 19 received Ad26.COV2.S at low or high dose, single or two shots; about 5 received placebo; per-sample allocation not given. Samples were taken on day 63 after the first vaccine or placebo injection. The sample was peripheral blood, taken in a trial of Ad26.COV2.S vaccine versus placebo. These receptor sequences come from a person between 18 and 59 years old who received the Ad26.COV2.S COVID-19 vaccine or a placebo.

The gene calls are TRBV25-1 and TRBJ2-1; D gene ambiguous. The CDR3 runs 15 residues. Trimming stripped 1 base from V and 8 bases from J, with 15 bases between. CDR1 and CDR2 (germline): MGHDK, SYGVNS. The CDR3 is CASSESLTSGDEQFF. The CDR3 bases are TGTGCCAGCAGTGAATCCCTTACGTCCGGCGATGAGCAGTTCTTC.

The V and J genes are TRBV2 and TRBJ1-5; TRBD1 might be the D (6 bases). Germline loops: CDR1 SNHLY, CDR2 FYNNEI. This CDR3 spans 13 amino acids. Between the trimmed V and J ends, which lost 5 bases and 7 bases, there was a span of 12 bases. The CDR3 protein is CASSNRVMQPQHF. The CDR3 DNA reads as TGTGCCAGCAGTAACAGGGTTATGCAGCCCCAGCATTTT.

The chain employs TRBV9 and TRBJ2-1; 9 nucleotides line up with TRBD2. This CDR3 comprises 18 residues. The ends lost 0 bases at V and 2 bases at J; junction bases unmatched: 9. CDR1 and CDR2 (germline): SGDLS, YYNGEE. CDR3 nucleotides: TGTGCCAGCAGCGTAGGTCTAGCGGGAAAGGGACCCTACAATGAGCAGTTCTTC. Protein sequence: CASSVGLAGKGPYNEQFF.

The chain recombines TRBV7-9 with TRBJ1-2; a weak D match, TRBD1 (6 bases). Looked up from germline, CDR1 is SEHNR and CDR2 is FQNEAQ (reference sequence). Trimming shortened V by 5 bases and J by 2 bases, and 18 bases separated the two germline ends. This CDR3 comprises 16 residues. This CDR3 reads CASSQTTGRLNYGYTF. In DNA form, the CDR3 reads TGTGCCAGCAGCCAAACTACAGGGCGTCTCAACTATGGCTACACCTTC.

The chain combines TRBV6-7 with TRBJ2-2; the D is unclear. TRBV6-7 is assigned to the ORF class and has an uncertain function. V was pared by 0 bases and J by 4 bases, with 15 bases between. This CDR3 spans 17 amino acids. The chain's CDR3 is CASSYSGRNRPTGELFF. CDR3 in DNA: TGTGCCAGCAGTTACTCTGGACGGAACCGACCCACCGGGGAGCTGTTTTTT.